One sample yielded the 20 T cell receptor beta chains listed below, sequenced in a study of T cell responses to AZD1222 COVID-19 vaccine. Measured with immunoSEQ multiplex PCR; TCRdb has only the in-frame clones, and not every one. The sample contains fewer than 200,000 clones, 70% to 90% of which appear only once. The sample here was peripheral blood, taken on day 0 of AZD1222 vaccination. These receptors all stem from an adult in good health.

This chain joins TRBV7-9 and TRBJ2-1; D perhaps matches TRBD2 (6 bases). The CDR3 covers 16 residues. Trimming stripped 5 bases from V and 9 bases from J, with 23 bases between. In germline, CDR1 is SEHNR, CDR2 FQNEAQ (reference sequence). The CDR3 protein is CASSPRVGGVLGEQFF. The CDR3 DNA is TGTGCCAGCAGCCCCCGTGTCGGCGGGGTCCTGGGTGAGCAGTTCTTC.

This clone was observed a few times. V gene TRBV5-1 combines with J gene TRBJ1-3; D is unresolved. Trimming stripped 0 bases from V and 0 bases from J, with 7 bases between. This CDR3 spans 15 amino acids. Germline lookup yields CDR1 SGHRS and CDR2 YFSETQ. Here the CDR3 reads CASSLAMSSGNTIYF. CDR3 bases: TGCGCCAGCAGCTTGGCCATGTCCTCTGGAAACACCATATATTTT. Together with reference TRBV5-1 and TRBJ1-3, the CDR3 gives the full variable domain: KAGVTQTPRYLIKTRGQQVTLSCSPISGHRSVSWYQQTPGQGLQFLFEYFSETQRNKGNFPGRFSGRQFSNSRSEMNVSTLELGDSALYLCASSLAMSSGNTIYFGEGSWLTVV.

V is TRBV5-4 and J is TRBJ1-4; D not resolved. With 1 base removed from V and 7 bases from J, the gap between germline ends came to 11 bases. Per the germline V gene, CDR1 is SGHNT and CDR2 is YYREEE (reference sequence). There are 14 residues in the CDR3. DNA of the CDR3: TGTGCCAGCAGCTTGAGTCTTCGGGGTGAAAAACTGTTTTTT. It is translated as CASSLSLRGEKLFF.

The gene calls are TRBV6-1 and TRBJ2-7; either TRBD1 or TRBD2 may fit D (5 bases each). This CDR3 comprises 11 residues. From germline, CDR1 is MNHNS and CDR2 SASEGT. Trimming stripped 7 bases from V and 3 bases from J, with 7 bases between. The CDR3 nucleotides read TGTGCCAGCACAGGGAGCTACGAGCAGTACTTC. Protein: CASTGSYEQYF.

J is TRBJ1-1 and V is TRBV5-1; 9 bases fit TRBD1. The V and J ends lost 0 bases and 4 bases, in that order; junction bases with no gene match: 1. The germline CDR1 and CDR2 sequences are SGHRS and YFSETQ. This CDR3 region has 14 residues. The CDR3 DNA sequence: TGCGCCAGCAGCTTGGGGGACAGGGTCACTGAAGCTTTCTTT. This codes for CASSLGDRVTEAFF.

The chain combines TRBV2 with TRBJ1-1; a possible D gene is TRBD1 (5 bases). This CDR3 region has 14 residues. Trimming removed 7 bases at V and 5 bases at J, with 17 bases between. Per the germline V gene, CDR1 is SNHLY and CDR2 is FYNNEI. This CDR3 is CASMGEATPTEAFF. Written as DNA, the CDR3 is TGTGCCAGCATGGGGGAGGCCACGCCGACTGAAGCTTTCTTT. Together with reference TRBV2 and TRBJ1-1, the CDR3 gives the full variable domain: EPEVTQTPSHQVTQMGQEVILRCVPISNHLYFYWYRQILGQKVEFLVSFYNNEISEKSEIFDDQFSVERPDGSNFTLKIRSTKLEDSAMYFCASMGEATPTEAFFGQGTRLTVV.

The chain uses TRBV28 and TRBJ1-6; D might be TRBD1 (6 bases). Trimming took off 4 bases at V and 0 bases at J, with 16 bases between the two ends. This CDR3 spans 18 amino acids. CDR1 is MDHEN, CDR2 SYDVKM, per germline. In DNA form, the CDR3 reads TGTGCCAGCAGTTCCCTAGGGGGTAGTGGCTCCTATAATTCACCCCTCCACTTT. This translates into CASSSLGGSGSYNSPLHF.

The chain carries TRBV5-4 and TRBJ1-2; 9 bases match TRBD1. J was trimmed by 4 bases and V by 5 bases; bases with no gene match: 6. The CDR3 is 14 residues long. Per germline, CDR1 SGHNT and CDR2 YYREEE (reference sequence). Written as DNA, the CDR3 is TGTGCCAGCAGTCAAGACAGGGGGAGCTATGGCTACACCTTC. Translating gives CASSQDRGSYGYTF.

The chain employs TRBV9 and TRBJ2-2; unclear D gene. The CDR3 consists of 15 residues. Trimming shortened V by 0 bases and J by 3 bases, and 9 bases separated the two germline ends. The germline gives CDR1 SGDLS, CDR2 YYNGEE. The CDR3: CASSVGTEYTGELFF. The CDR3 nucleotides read TGTGCCAGCAGCGTAGGTACAGAGTACACCGGGGAGCTGTTTTTT.

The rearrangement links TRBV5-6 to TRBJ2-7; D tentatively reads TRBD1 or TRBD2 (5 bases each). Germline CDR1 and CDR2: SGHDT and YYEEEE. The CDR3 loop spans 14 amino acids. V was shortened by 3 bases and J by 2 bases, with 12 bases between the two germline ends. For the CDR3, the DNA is TGTGCCAGCAGCTCGGGACCGAGAGCCTACGAGCAGTACTTC. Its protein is CASSSGPRAYEQYF.

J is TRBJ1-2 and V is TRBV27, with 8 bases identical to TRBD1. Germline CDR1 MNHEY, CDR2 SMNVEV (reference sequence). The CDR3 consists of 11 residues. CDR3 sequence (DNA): TGTGCTTACTGGACAGGGTCCGGCTACACCTTC. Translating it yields CAYWTGSGYTF.

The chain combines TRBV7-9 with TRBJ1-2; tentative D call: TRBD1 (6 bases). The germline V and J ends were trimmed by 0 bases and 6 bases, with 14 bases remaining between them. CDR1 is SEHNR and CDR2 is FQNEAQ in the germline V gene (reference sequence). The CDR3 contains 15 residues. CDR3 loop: CASSLALDRTDGYTF. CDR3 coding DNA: TGTGCCAGCAGCTTAGCGCTCGACAGGACAGATGGCTACACCTTC. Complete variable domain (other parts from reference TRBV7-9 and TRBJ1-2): DTGVSQNPRHKITKRGQNVTFRCDPISEHNRLYWYRQTLGQGPEFLTYFQNEAQLEKSRLLSDRFSAERPKGSFSTLEIQRTEQGDSAMYLCASSLALDRTDGYTFGSGTRLTVV.

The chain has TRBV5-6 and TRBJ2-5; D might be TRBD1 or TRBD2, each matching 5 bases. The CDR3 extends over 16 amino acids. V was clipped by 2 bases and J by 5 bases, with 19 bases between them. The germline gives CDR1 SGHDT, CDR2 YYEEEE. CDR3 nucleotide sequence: TGTGCCAGCAGCTTTCGGAGAGGGGCCACCGGGGAGACCCAGTACTTC. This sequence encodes CASSFRRGATGETQYF.

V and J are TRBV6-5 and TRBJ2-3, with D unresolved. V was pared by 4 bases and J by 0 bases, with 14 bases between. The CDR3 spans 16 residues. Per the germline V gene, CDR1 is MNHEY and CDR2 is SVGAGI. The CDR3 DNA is TGTGCCAGCAGTTCTATACCCGGTAAAAGCACAGATACGCAGTATTTT. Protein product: CASSSIPGKSTDTQYF.

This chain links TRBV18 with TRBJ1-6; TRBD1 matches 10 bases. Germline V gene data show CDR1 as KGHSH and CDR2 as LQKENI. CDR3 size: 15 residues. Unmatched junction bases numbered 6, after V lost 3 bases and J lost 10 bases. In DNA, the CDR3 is TGTGCCAGCTCACCTCTTGGACAGGGGGAATCACCCCTCCACTTT. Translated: CASSPLGQGESPLHF.

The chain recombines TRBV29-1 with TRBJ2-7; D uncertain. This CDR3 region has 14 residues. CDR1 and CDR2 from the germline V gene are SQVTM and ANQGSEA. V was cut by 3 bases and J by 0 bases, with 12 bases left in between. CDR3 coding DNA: TGCAGCGTTGATGCAGGAAGCAACTCCTACGAGCAGTACTTC. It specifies CSVDAGSNSYEQYF.

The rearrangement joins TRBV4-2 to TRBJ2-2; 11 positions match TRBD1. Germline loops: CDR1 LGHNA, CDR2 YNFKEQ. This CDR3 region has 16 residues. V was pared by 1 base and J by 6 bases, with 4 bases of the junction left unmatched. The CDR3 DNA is TGTGCCAGCAGCCAAGGGGGACAGGGGGGCGCCGGGGAGCTGTTTTTT. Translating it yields CASSQGGQGGAGELFF.

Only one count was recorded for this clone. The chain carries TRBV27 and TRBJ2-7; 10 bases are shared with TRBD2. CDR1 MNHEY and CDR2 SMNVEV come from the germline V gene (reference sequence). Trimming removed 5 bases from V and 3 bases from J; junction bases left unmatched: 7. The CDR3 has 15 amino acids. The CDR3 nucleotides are TGTGCCAGCAGTACCCGACTAGCGGGTAACTACGAGCAGTACTTC. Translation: CASSTRLAGNYEQYF.

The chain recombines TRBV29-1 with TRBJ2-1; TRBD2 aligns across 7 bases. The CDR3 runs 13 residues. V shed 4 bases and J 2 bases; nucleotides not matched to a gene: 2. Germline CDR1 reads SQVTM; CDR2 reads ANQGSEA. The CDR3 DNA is TGCAGCGTTGGGACTAGTACCTACAATGAGCAGTTCTTC. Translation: CSVGTSTYNEQFF.

The DNA for the CDR3 is TGTGCCAGCAGTTTTGTGGGCTCCTACGAGCAGTACTTC. It encodes CASSFVGSYEQYF. The V gene is TRBV6-2 or TRBV6-3, the J gene TRBJ2-7; D ambiguous. The CDR3 covers 13 residues. V dropped 4 bases and J dropped 0 bases, with 7 bases sitting between them. In germline, CDR1 is MNHEY, CDR2 SVGEGT.